A selection of T cell receptor beta chains follows, all from one sample in a study of cytomegalovirus exposure and HLA in healthy donors. Clones were sequenced by immunoSEQ multiplex PCR, and TCRdb holds only the in-frame ones, with some missing. The sample yields 90,000 to 120,000 clones, roughly 87% seen once. The sequencing sample was made of PBMCs. The receptor set was obtained from a man aged 25 to 40 in good health and CMV-seropositive. The conserved cysteine and the conserved F or W are not part of the CDR3 here. The order of the fields is V gene, CDR3 protein.

TRBV9 ASSVGPAGSSYEQY
TRBV6-1 ASRTGRVSNQPQH
TRBV5-1 ASSLGRAGGPLETQY
TRBV5-8 ASGRQALKTNEKLF
TRBV4-1 ASSHAGTGGFTDTQY
TRBV19 ASRLRGTGNTIY
TRBV7-9 ASSSGQGGAYEQY
TRBV5-1 ASSLGQAIMNTEAF
TRBV11-2 ASSLVQGYRIYGYT
TRBV5-1 ASSPGIQGFQETQY
TRBV6-6 ASSYSSRVQPQH
TRBV27 ASSLRGTGANTGELF
TRBV10-3 AIAATQNEKYQETQY
TRBV5-4 ASSLTGTNEKLF
TRBV5-4 ASSPRDRVHEQY
TRBV29-1 SAAPSGIYNEQF
TRBV10-3 ATQEAGGYT
TRBV7-6 ASSSTYEQY
TRBV19 ASSIQNYGYT
TRBV19 ASSAGTGAYEQY
TRBV5-1 ASSETGVQGYT
TRBV7-9 ASSTLTGEAF
TRBV30 AWSTDFSGANGLT
TRBV5-1 ASSSRTGYEQY